This entry concerns a single TCR beta chain. Its antigen remains unidentified. Alongside a J-beta primer mix, a sample-barcoded 5' primer served in a second PCR lasting about 7 to 12 cycles. Each CDR3 protein is one row after TCRdb ran MiXCR on the 5' RACE reads. The sample consists of about 640,000 distinct CDR3 sequences, 40% to 50% of them appearing once. The entry originates in a study of blood T cells in healthy people across ages. Study results and limitations: Those diversity estimates obtained from one million T cells were thought to be underestimates.

Roughly 9.8 milliliters of peripheral blood were drawn from each donor. The V and J ends lost 5 bases and 4 bases respectively, with 17 bases between them. The CDR3 spans 15 residues. CDR1 is SGHTA and CDR2 is FQGNSA in the germline V gene. The rearrangement uses TRBV7-2 and TRBJ1-2; D uncertain. The TCR was taken from a man older than 75 in good health. The sequenced sample consisted of blood. Here the CDR3 DNA reads TGTGCCAGCAGCCCCCAGAGGGTTCTAGGCTATGGCTACACCTTC. Its translation is CASSPQRVLGYGYTF.